The clone carrying this TCR beta chain was seen many times. This sample's time point: newly diagnosed GD, antithyroid drugs for less than 3 months. The TCR library used RNA extracted from PBMCs. It was American Thyroid Association guidelines that determined Graves' disease diagnosis. Both iRepertoire HTBI primers and Arm-PCR of CDR3 regions were used to build the TCR beta libraries. TCRdb recomputed calls from the multiplex PCR reads with MiXCR, one row per CDR3 protein. The repertoire holds 450,000 to 500,000 distinct CDR3 sequences, with 16% as singletons. The record originates from a study of regulatory T cells in long-lasting Graves disease. The CDR3 extends over 12 amino acids. The V end was cut by 4 bases, the J end by 5 bases, with 8 bases between. Germline assignment: CDR1 MNHNS and CDR2 SASEGT. In addition, the sample was reused for a study of T cells in Graves' hyperthyroidism and ophthalmopathy.

The receptor was derived from a man in his forties or fifties with Graves disease. The V call is TRBV6-1, the J call TRBJ2-5; the D is unclear. The specimen was peripheral blood mononuclear cells (PBMCs), collected at new diagnosis, from a patient treated with antithyroid drugs. This CDR3 reads CASSGDRETQYF. The CDR3 DNA is TGTGCCAGCAGTGGCGATAGGGAGACCCAGTACTTC.